What follows are 3 T cell receptor beta chains derived from one specimen sequenced in a study of cytomegalovirus exposure and HLA in healthy donors. Both 60 Vbeta primers and 13 Jbeta primers went into the PCR. Assay: immunoSEQ multiplex PCR; the TCRdb copy retains only in-frame clones and omits some. The table includes some 140,000 clones, around 77% detected once. The sequenced material came from PBMCs. The source is a man aged 25 to 40 in good health and CMV-seronegative.

The rearrangement links TRBV19 to TRBJ2-7; weak D call: TRBD2 (6 bases). The germline V gene has CDR1 LNHDA and CDR2 SQIVND (reference sequence). Deletions cut 6 bases from V and 2 bases from J, with 11 bases between. CDR3 size: 13 residues. This CDR3 is CASSGDSAYEQYF. The CDR3, as DNA: TGTGCCAGTAGCGGGGACTCCGCCTACGAGCAGTACTTC.

The sample holds one count of this clone. The J gene is TRBJ2-1, the V gene TRBV7-9, with 7 bases fitting TRBD2. CDR3 length: 15 amino acids. Losses at the gene ends were 3 bases for V and 2 bases for J; bases not matched to a gene: 4. The germline CDR1 and CDR2 sequences are SEHNR and FQNEAQ (reference sequence). CDR3 protein: CASSLERETYNEQFF. The CDR3 nucleotides are TGTGCCAGCAGCTTGGAGCGGGAAACCTACAATGAGCAGTTCTTC.

A remark on this clone: It is unclear where the CDR3 begins or ends on the DNA, so no DNA is shown, and the CDR3 is as TCRdb lists it. V gene TRBV5-1 combines with J gene TRBJ1-2; the table gives TRBD1 as D, unverified against the DNA. The germline V gene has CDR1 SGHRS and CDR2 YFSETQ. Counting both end residues, the CDR3 totals 12 amino acids. The CDR3 here is CASSFGQGGYTF.